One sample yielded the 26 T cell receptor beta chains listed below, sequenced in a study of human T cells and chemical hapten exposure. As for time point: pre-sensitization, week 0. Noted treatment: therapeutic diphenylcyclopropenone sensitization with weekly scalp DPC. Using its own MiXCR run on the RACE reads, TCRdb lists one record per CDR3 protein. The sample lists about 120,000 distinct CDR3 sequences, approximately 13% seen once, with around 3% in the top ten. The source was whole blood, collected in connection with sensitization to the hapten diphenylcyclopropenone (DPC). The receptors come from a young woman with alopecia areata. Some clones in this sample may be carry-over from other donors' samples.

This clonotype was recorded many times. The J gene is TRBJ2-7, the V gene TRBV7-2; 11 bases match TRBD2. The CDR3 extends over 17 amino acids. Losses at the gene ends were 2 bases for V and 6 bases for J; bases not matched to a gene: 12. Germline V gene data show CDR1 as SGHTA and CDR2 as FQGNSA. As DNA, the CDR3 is TGTGCCAGCAGCTTAACTAGCGGGGGTTCCGACGGGCTCGAGCAGTACTTC. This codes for CASSLTSGGSDGLEQYF.

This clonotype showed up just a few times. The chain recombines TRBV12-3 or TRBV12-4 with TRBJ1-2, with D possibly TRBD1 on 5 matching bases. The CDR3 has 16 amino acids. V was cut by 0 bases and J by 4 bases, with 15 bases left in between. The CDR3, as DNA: TGTGCCAGCAGTTTAGCGCAGGGCCCGGGGCCCTATGGCTACACCTTC. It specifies CASSLAQGPGPYGYTF.

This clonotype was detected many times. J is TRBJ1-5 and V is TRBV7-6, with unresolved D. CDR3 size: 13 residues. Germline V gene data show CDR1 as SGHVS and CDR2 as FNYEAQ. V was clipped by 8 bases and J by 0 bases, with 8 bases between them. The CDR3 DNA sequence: TGTGCCAGCTCTCTCCATAGCAATCAGCCCCAGCATTTT. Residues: CASSLHSNQPQHF.

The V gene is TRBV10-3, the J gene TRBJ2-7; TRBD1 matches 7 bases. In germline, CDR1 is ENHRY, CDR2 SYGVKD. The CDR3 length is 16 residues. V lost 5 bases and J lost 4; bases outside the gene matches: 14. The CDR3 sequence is CAISTHRGDFIYEQYF. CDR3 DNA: TGTGCCATCAGTACCCACAGGGGCGATTTTATTTACGAGCAGTACTTC.

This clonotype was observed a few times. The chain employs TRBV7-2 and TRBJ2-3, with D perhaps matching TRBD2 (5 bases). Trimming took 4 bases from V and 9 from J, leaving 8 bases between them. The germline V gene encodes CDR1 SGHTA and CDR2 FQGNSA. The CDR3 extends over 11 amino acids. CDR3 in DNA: TGTGCCAGCAGCTCCCGAGGGACGCAGTATTTT. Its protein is CASSSRGTQYF.

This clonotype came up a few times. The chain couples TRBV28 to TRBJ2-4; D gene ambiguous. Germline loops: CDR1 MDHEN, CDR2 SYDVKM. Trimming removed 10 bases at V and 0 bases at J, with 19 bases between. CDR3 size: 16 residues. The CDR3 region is CATLSRGSLAKNIQYF. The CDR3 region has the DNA TGTGCCACCCTAAGTCGAGGCTCACTAGCCAAAAACATTCAGTACTTC.

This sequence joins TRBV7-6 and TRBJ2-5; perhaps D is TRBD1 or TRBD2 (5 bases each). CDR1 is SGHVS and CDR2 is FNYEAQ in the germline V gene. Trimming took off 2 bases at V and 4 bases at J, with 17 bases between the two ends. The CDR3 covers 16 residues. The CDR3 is CASSLTRQGELETQYF. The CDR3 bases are TGTGCCAGCAGCTTAACCCGCCAGGGAGAACTAGAGACCCAGTACTTC.

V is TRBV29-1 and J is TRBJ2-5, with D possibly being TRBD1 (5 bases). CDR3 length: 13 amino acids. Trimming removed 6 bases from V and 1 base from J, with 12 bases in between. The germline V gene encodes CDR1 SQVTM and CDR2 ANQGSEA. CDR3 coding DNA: TGCAGCGTAGAAACAGGAGCCCAAGAGACCCAGTACTTC. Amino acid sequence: CSVETGAQETQYF.

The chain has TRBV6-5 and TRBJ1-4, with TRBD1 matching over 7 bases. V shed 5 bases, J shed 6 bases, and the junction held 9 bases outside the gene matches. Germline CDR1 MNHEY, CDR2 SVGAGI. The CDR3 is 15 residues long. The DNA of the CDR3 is TGTGCCAGCAGTCCTTCGACAGGGTCGGATGAAAAACTGTTTTTT. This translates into CASSPSTGSDEKLFF.

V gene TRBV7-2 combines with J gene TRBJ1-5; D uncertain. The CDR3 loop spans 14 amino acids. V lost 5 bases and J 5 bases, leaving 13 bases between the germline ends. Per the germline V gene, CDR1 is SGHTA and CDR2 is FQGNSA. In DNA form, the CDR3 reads TGTGCCAGCAGCCCCTCAGGCGTTTATCAGCCCCAGCATTTT. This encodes CASSPSGVYQPQHF.

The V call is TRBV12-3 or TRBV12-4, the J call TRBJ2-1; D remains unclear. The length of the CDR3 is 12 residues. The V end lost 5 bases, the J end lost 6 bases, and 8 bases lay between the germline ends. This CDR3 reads CASSDMGNEQFF. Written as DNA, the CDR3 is TGTGCCAGCAGTGACATGGGCAATGAGCAGTTCTTC.

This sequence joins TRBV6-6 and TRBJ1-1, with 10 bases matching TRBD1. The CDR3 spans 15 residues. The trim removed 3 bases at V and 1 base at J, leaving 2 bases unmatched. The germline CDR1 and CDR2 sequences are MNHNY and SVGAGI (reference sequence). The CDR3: CASSYGDRGNTEAFF. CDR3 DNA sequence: TGTGCCAGCAGTTATGGGGACAGGGGGAACACTGAAGCTTTCTTT.

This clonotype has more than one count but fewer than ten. CDR3 DNA sequence: TGTGCCAGCAGCTTACAGGGAAGCTCCTACAATGAGCAGTTCTTC. Protein sequence: CASSLQGSSYNEQFF. V and J are TRBV7-9 and TRBJ2-1; weak D call: TRBD1 (5 bases). The ends were cut back, 2 bases at V and 0 bases at J, with 8 bases in the middle. This CDR3 contains 15 residues. CDR1 and CDR2 from the germline V gene are SEHNR and FQNEAQ (reference sequence).

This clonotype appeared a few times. CDR3 sequence (DNA): TGCAGTGCTTCCAGCTTTATCTCCGAGCAGTACTTC. Encoded protein: CSASSFISEQYF. The V call is TRBV20-1, the J call TRBJ2-7, with D uncertain. Germline V gene lookup returns CDR1 DFQATT and CDR2 SNEGSKA (reference sequence). Trimming shortened V by 5 bases and J by 6 bases, and 14 bases separated the two germline ends. There are 12 residues in the CDR3.

CDR3 DNA sequence: TGCAGTGCTAGAAGACAGGGGTGGATGAGCTCTGGGGCCAACGTCCTGACTTTC. It codes for CSARRQGWMSSGANVLTF. V and J are TRBV20-1 and TRBJ2-6; 8 bases align to TRBD1. V lost 2 bases to trimming and J lost 0 bases; unmatched junction nucleotides: 9. Germline assignment: CDR1 DFQATT and CDR2 SNEGSKA (reference sequence). The CDR3 spans 18 residues.

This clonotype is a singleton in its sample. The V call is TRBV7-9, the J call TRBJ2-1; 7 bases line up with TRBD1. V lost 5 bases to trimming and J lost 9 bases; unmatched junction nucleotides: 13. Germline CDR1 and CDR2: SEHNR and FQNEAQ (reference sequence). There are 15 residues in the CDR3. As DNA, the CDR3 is TGTGCCAGCAGCCCCTGGCAGGGGGATTCGGGTGAGCAGTTCTTC. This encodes CASSPWQGDSGEQFF.

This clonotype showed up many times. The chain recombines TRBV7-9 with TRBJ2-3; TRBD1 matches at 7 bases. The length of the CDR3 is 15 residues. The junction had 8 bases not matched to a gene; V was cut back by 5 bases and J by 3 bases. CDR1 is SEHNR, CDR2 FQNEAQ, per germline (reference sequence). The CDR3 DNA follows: TGTGCCAGCAGCCCCCGACAGGGTAGGACAGATACGCAGTATTTT. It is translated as CASSPRQGRTDTQYF.

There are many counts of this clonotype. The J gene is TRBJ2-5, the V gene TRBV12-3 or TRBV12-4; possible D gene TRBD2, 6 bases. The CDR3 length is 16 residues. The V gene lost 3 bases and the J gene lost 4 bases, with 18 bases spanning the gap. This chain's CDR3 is CASSFNRGKGRETQYF. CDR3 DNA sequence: TGTGCCAGCAGTTTTAATCGGGGGAAGGGCCGAGAGACCCAGTACTTC.

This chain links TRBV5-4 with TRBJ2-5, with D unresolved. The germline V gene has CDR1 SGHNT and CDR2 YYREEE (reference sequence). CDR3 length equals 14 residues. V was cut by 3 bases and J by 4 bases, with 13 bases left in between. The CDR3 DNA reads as TGTGCCAGCAGCTCCGTCGCCGCTGGAGAGACCCAGTACTTC. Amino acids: CASSSVAAGETQYF.

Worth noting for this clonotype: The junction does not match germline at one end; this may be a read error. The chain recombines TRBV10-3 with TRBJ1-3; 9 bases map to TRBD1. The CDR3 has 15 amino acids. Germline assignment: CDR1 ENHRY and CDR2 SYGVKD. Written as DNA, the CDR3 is TGTGCCTTCAGCCCTACAGGGGGCACTGGAAACACCATATATTTT. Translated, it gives CAFSPTGGTGNTIYF.

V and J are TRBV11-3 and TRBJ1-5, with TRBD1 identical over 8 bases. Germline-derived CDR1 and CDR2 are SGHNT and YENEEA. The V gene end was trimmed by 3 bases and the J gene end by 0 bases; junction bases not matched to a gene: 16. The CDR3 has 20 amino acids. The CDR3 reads CASSFDPGQGGGHSNQPQHF. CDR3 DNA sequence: TGTGCCAGCAGCTTCGACCCCGGACAGGGTGGGGGGCATAGCAATCAGCCCCAGCATTTT.

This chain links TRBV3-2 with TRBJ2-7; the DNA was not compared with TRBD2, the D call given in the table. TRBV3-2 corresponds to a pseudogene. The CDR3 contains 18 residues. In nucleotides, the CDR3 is TGTGCCAGCAGCCAGCTAACCCGGTCCGGGACTCCCTTATACGAGCAGTACTTC. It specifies CASSQLTRSGTPLYEQYF.

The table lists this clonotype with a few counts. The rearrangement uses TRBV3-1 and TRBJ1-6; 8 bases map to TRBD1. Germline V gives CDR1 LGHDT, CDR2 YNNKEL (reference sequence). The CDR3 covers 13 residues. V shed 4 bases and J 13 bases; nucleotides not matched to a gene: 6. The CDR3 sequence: CASSRRTGGPLHF. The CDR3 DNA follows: TGTGCCAGCAGCCGCCGAACAGGGGGTCCCCTCCACTTT.

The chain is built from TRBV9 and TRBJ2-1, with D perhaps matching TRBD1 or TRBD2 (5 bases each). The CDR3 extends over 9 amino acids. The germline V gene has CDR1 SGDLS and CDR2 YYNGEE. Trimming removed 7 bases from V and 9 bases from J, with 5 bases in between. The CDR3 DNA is TGTGCCAGCGGGGGTGAGCAGTTCTTC. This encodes CASGGEQFF.

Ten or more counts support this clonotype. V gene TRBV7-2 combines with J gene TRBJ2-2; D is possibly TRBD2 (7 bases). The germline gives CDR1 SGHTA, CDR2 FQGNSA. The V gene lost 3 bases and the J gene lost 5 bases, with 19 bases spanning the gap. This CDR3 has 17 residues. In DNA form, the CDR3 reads TGTGCCAGCAGCTTTCACGGGGGGCCCCCTGGGACCGGGGAGCTGTTTTTT. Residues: CASSFHGGPPGTGELFF.

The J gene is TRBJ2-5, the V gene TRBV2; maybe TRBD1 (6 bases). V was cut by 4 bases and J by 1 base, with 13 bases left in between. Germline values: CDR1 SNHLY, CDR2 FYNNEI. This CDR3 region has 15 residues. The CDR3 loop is CASSVGGQIQETQYF. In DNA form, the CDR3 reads TGTGCCAGCAGTGTAGGGGGACAAATCCAAGAGACCCAGTACTTC.